The clone carrying this T cell receptor beta chain was counted many times. The antigen remains unidentified. This sample was included in a study of human T cells and chemical hapten exposure. Study as a whole: TCR yields per sample varied, mainly owing to small pooled library volume differences. Study-wide results and limits: Relative to controls, expanded TCRs formed significantly more large CDR3 similarity clusters.

TCRdb recomputed calls from the RACE reads with MiXCR, one row per CDR3 protein. This sample yields a few hundred thousand distinct CDR3 sequences, of which roughly 6% are seen a single time; more than 8% belongs to the top ten. The CDR3 has 16 amino acids. Deletions cut 0 bases from V and 2 bases from J, with 12 bases between. CDR1 and CDR2 from the germline V gene are SGHDT and YYEEEE. This sample's time point: pre-sensitization, week 0. As for treatment: therapeutic diphenylcyclopropenone sensitization with weekly scalp DPC. This chain connects TRBV5-6 to TRBJ1-5; D is perhaps TRBD1 (5 bases). The material was whole blood, obtained in connection with sensitization to the hapten diphenylcyclopropenone (DPC). The receptor was isolated from a woman younger than 35 with alopecia areata. Some clones in this sample may be carry-over from other donors' samples. As DNA, the CDR3 is TGTGCCAGCAGCTTGGGAGGGGCGCTGGGCAATCAGCCCCAGCATTTT. Its translation: CASSLGGALGNQPQHF.